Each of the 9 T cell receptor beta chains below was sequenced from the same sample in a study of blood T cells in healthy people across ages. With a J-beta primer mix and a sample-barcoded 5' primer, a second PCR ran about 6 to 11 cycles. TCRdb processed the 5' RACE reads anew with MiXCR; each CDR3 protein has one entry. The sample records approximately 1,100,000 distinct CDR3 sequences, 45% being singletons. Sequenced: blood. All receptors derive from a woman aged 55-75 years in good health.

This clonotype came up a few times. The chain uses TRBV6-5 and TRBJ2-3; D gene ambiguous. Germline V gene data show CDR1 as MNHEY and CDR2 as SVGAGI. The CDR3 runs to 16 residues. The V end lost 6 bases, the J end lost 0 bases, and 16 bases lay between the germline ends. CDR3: CASSPSGAMSTDTQYF. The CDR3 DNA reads TGTGCCAGCAGCCCATCAGGAGCGATGAGCACAGATACGCAGTATTTT.

CDR3 sequence (DNA): TGTGCCACCAGTGGTACAGGCCAGGAGGACATTGAGCAGTTCTTC. Translation: CATSGTGQEDIEQFF. The chain employs TRBV24-1 and TRBJ2-1; the D gene could be TRBD1 or TRBD2 (5 bases each). The CDR3 runs to 15 residues. Between the trimmed V and J ends, which lost 5 bases and 9 bases, there was a span of 19 bases. Germline CDR1 and CDR2: KGHDR and SFDVKD.

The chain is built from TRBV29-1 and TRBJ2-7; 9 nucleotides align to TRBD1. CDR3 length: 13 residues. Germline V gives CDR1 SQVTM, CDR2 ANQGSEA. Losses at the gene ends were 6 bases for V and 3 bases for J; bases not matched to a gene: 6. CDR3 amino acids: CSVGGQGFYEQYF. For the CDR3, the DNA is TGCAGCGTGGGGGGACAGGGTTTCTACGAGCAGTACTTC.

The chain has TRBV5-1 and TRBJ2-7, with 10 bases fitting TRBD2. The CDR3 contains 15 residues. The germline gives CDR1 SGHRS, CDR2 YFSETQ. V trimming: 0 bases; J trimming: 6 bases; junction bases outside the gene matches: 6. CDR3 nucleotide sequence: TGCGCCAGCAGCTTGGAAGTAGCGGGGGGAAGCGAGCAGTACTTC. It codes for CASSLEVAGGSEQYF.

The CDR3 loop reads CASSLSFPGGNTEAFF. CDR3 coding DNA: TGTGCCAGCAGTTTATCGTTTCCAGGTGGGAACACTGAAGCTTTCTTT. This chain joins TRBV27 and TRBJ1-1, with no clear D. The V gene's germline CDR1 is MNHEY and CDR2 SMNVEV (reference sequence). The CDR3 is 16 residues long. V lost 0 bases, J lost 1 base, and 12 bases lay in between.

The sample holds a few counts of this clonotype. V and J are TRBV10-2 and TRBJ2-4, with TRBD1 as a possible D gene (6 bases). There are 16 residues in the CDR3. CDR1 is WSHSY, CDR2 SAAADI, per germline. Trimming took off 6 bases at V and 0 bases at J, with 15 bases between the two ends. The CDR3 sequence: CASSTQGQLAKNIQYF. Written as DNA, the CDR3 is TGCGCCAGCAGCACGCAAGGACAGCTAGCCAAAAACATTCAGTACTTC.

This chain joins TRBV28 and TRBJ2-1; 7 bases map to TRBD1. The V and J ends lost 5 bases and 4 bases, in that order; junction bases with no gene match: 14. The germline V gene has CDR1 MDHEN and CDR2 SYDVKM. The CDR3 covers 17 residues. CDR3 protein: CASSPRDSPRGYNEQFF. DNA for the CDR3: TGTGCCAGCAGTCCCCGGGACAGTCCAAGAGGGTACAATGAGCAGTTCTTC.

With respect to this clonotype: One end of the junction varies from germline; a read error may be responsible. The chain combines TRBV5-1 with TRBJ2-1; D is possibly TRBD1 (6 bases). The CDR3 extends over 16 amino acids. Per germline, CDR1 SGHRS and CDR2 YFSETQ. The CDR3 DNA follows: TGCGCCAGCAGCTGGGGGCTGTCGAGCTCCTACAATGAGCGGTTCTTC. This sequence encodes CASSWGLSSSYNERFF.

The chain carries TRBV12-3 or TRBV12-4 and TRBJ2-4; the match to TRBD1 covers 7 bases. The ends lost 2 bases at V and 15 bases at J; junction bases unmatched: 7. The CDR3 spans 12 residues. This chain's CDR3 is CASSLKGTVAYF. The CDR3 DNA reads TGTGCCAGCAGTTTAAAAGGGACAGTGGCGTACTTC.